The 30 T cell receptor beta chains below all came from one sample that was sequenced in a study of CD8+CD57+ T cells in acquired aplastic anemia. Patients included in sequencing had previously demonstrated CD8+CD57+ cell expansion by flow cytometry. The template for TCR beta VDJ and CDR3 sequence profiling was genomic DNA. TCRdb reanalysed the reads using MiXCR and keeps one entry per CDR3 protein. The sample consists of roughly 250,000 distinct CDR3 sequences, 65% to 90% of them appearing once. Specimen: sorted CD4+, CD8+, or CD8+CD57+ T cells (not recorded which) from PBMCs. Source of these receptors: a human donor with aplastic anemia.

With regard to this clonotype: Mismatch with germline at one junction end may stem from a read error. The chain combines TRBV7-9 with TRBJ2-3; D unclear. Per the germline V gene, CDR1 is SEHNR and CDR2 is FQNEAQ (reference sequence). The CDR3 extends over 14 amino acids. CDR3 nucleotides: TGTGCCAGCAGCCACCCCGTGATGGCCGAGCAGTACTTCTTT. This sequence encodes CASSHPVMAEQYFF.

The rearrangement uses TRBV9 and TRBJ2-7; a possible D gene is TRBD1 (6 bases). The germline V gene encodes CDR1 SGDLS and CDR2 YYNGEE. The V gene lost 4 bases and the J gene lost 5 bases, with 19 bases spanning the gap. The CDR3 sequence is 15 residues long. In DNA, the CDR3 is TGTGCCAGCAGCTTAGTTGGGGGCATAGAGAACGAGCAGTACTTC. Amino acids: CASSLVGGIENEQYF.

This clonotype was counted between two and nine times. The CDR3 loop reads CASSATPVVLNTEAFF. The CDR3 DNA reads TGTGCCAGCAGCGCGACTCCCGTCGTCTTGAACACTGAAGCTTTCTTT. The chain is built from TRBV13 and TRBJ1-1; D ambiguous. In germline, CDR1 is PRHDT, CDR2 FYEKMQ (reference sequence). V shed 5 bases and J shed 0 bases, with 16 bases lying between them. This CDR3 spans 16 amino acids.

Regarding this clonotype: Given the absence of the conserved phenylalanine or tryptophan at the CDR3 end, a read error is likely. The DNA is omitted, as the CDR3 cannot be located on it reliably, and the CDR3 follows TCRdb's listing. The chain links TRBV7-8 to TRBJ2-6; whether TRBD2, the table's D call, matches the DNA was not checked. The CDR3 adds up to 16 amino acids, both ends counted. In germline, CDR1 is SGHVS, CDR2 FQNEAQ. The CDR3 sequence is CASSLAGGSGANFLGL.

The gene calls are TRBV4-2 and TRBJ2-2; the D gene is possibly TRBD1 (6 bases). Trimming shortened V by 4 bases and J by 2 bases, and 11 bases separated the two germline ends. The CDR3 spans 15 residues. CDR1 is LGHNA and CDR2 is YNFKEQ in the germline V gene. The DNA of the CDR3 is TGTGCCAGCAGCCCAGGGGCCTCTAACACCGGGGAGCTGTTTTTT. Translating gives CASSPGASNTGELFF.

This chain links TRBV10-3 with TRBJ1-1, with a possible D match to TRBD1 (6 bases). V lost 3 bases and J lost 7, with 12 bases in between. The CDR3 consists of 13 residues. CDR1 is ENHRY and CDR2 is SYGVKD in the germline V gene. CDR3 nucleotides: TGTGCCATCAGTGACAGGGGAGGGAATGAAGCTTTCTTT. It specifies CAISDRGGNEAFF.

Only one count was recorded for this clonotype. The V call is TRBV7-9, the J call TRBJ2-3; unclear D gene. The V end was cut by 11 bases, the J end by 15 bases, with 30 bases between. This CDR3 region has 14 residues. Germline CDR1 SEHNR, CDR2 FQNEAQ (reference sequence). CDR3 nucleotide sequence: TGTGCCGGACGCTTGGCTAGAGAGCCCCATACGTTCTATTTT. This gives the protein CAGRLAREPHTFYF.

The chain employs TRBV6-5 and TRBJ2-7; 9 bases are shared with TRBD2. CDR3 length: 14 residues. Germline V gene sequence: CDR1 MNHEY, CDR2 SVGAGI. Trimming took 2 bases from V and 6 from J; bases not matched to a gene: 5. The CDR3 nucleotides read TGTGCCAGCAGTTACGGGACTAGCTTCGGCGAGCAGTACTTC. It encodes CASSYGTSFGEQYF.

DNA of the CDR3: TGTGCCAGCAGCTTTCATCCAGACGACGCCTACAATGAGTACGAGCAGTACGTC. It translates to CASSFHPDDAYNEYEQYV. The chain has TRBV7-9 and TRBJ2-7; D is unresolved. CDR3 length equals 18 residues. Per the germline V gene, CDR1 is SEHNR and CDR2 is FQNEAQ (reference sequence). Trimming left V 3 bases short and J 4 bases short, with 25 bases between.

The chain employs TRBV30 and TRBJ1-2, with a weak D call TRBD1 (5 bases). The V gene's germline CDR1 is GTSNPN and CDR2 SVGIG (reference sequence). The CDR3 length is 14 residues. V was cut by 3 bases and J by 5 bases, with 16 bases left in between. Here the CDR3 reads CAWRGDGLVYGYTF. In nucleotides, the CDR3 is TGTGCCTGGAGGGGGGACGGGCTCGTATATGGCTACACCTTC.

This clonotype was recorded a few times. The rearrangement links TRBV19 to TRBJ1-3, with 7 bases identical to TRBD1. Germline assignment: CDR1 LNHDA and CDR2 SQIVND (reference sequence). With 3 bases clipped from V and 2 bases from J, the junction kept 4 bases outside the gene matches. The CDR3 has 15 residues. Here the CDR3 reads CASSMRDSAGNTIYF. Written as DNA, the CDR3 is TGTGCCAGTAGTATGCGGGACAGCGCTGGAAACACCATATATTTT.

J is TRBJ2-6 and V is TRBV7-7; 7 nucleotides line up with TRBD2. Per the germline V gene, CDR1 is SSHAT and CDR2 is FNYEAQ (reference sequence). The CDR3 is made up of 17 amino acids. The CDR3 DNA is TGTTCTCCTAGCATAGGGAGGGTCCCCTCTGGGGCCAACGTCCTGACTTTC. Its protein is CSPSIGRVPSGANVLTF.

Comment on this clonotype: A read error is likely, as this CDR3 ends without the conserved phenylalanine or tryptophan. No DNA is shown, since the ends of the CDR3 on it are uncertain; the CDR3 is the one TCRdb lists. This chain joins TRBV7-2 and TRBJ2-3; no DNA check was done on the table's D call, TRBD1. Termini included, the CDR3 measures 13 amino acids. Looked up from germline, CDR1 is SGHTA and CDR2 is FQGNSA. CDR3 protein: CASSLAGGADYCY.

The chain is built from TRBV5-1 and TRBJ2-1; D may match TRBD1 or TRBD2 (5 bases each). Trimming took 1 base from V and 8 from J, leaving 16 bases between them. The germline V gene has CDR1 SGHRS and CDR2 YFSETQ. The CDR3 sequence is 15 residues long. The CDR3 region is CASSLRGDGADEQFF. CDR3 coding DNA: TGCGCCAGCAGCTTGAGAGGCGACGGGGCAGATGAGCAGTTCTTC. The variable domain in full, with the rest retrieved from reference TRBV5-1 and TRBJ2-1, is KAGVTQTPRYLIKTRGQQVTLSCSPISGHRSVSWYQQTPGQGLQFLFEYFSETQRNKGNFPGRFSGRQFSNSRSEMNVSTLELGDSALYLCASSLRGDGADEQFFGPGTRLTVL.

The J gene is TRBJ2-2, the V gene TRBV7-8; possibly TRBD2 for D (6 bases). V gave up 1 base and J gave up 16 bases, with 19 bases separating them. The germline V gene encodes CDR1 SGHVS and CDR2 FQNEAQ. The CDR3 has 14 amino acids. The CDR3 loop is CASSLGGNPDKQFF. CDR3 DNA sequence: TGTGCCAGCAGCTTAGGCGGGAATCCCGATAAGCAGTTTTTT.

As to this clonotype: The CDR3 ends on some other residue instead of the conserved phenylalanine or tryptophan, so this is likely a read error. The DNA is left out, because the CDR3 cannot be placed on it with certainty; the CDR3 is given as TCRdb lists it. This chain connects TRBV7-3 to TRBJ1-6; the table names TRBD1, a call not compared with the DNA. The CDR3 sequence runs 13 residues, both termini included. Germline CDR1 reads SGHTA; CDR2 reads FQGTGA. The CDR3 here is CASSLGGGGTGEL.

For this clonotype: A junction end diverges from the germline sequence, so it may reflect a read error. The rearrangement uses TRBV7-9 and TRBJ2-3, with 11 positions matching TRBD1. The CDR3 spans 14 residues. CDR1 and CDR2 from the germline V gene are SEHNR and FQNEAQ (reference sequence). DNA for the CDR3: TGTGCCGGACAGGGGGCTGGGGGTCCCGAGTACCAGTGGTTT. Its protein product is CAGQGAGGPEYQWF.

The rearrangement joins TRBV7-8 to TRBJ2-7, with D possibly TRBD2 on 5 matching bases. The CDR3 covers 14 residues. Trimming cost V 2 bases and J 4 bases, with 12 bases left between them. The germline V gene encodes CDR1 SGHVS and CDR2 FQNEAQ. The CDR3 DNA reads TGTGCCAGCAGCTTATCAGAGGGTCGATACGAGCAGTACTTC. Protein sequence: CASSLSEGRYEQYF.

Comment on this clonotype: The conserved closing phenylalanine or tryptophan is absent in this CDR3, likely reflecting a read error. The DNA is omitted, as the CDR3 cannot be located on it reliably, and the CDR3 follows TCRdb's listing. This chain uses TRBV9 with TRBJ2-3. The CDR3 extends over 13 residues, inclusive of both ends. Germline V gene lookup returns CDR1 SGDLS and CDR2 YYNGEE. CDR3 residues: CASSASNTEAFFV.

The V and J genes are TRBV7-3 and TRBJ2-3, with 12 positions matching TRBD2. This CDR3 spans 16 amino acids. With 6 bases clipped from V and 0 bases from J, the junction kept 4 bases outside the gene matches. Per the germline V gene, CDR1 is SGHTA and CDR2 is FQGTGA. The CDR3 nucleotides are TGTGCCAGCAGTTCTAGCGGGAGGGAAAGCACAGATACGCAGTATTTT. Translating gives CASSSSGRESTDTQYF.

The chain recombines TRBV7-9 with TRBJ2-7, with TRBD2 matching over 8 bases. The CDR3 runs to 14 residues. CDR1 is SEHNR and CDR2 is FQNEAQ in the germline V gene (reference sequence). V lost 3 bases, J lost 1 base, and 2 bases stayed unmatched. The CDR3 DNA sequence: TGTGCCAGCAGCTTTAGCGGGAATTCCTACGAGCAGTACGTC. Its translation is CASSFSGNSYEQYV.

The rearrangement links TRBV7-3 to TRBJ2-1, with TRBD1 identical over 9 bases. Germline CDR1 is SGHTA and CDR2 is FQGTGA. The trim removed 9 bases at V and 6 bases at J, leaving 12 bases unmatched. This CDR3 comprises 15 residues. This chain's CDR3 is CARHGQGCWANEQFF. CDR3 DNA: TGTGCCAGACACGGACAGGGGTGCTGGGCCAATGAGCAGTTCTTC.

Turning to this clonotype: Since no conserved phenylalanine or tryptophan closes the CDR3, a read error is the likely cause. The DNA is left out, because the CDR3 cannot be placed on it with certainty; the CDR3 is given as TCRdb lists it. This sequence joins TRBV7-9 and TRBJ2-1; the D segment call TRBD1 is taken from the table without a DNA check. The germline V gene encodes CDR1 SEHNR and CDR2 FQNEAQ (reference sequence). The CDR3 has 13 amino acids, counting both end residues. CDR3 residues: CASSLGPGEQLFG.

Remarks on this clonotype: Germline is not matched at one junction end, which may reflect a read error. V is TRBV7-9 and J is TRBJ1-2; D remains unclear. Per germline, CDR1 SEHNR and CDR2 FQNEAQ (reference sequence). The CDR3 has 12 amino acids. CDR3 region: CASSLVETQYFW. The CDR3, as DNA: TGTGCCAGCAGCTTAGTCGAGACCCAGTACTTCTGG. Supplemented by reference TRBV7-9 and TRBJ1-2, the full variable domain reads DTGVSQNPRHKITKRGQNVTFRCDPISEHNRLYWYRQTLGQGPEFLTYFQNEAQLEKSRLLSDRFSAERPKGSFSTLEIQRTEQGDSAMYLCASSLVETQYFWGSGTRLTVV.

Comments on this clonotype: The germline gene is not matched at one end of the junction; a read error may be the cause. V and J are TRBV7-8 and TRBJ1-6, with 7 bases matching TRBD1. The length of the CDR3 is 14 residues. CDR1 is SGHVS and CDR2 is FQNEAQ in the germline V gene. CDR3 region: CASSSEGALSPHHF. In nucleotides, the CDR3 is TGTGCCAGCAGCTCGGAGGGGGCACTTTCACCCCACCACTTT.

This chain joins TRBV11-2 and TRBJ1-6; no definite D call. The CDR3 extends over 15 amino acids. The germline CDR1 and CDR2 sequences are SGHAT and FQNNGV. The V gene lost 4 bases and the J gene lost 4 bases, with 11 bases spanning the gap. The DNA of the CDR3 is TGTGCCAGCAGCTGGGGTGGAGGGTATAATTCACCCCTCCACTTT. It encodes CASSWGGGYNSPLHF.

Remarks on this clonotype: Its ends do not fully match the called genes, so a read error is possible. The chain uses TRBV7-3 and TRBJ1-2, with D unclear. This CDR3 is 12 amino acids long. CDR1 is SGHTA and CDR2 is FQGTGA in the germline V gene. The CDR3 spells CASSQDLNGYTF. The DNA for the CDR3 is TGCGCCAGCAGCCAAGATCTGAATGGCTACACCTTC. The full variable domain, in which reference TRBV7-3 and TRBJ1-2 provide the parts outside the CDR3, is GAGVSQTPSNKVTEKGKYVELRCDPISGHTALYWYRQSLGQGPEFLIYFQGTGAADDSGLPNDRFFAVRPEGSVSTLKIQRTERGDSAVYLCASSQDLNGYTFGSGTRLTVV.

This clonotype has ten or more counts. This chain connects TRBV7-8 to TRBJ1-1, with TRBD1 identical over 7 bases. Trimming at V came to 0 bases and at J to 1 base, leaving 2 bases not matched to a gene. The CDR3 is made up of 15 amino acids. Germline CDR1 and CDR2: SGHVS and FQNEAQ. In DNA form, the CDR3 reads TGTGCCAGCAGCTTAGCGCGGACAGGGAACACTGAAGCTTTCTTT. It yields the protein CASSLARTGNTEAFF. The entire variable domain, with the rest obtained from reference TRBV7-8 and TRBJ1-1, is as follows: GAGVSQSPRYKVAKRGQDVALRCDPISGHVSLFWYQQALGQGPEFLTYFQNEAQLDKSGLPSDRFFAERPEGSVSTLKIQRTQQEDSAVYLCASSLARTGNTEAFFGQGTRLTVV.

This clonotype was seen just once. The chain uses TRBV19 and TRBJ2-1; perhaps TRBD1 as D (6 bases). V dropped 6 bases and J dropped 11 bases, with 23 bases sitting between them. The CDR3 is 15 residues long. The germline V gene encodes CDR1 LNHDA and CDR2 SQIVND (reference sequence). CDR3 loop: CASSFATGLGTQQFF. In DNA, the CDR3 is TGTGCCAGTAGCTTCGCGACAGGTCTCGGAACTCAGCAGTTCTTC. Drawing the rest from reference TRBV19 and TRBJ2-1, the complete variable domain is DGGITQSPKYLFRKEGQNVTLSCEQNLNHDAMYWYRQDPGQGLRLIYYSQIVNDFQKGDIAEGYSVSREKKESFPLTVTSAQKNPTAFYLCASSFATGLGTQQFFGPGTRLTVL.

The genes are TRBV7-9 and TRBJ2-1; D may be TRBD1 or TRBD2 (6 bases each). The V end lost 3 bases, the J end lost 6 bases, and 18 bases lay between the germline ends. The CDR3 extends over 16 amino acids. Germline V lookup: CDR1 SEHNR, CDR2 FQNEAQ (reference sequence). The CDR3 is CASSFQRSWGANEQFF. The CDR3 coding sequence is TGTGCCAGCAGCTTTCAGAGAAGCTGGGGGGCCAATGAGCAGTTCTTC.